This is a list of T cell receptor beta chains from one sample in a study of shared clonotypes between healthy human individuals. Some clones are missing from TCRdb's copy, which holds only in-frame ones; the method was immunoSEQ multiplex PCR. The sample lists more than 1.2 million clones; 98% were seen once. The sequenced material came from naive CD4+ T cells sorted from blood. These receptor sequences come from a man aged 25-40 years in good health. The CDR3 runs from the conserved cysteine through the conserved F or W. The D gene is left open where the match is weak. Rows may omit the clone size; those that give it use once, few, many or a size class.

v_gene: TRBV5-6; abundance: -; len: 16; d_gene: TRBD2; j_gene: TRBJ2-7; CDR3nt: TGTGCCAGCAGCTTGAGTGCTAGCGGGACCACCTACGAGCAGTACTTC; CDR3aa: CASSLSASGTTYEQYF
v_gene: TRBV5-4; abundance: -; len: 15; d_gene: -; j_gene: TRBJ1-3; CDR3nt: TGTGCCAGCAGCTTGGGTGGTAGGGAAGCGGACACCATATATTTT; CDR3aa: CASSLGGREADTIYF
v_gene: TRBV2; abundance: -; len: 14; d_gene: TRBD1; j_gene: TRBJ2-2; CDR3nt: TGTGCCGGTAGAGACAGGGGGAACACCGGGGAGCTGTTTTTT; CDR3aa: CAGRDRGNTGELFF
v_gene: TRBV14; abundance: -; len: 15; d_gene: -; j_gene: TRBJ2-7; CDR3nt: TGTGCCAGCAGCCAAGATTTGGGGGGAGTTTACGAGCAGTACTTC; CDR3aa: CASSQDLGGVYEQYF
v_gene: TRBV10-3; abundance: -; len: 16; d_gene: TRBD1; j_gene: TRBJ2-1; CDR3nt: TGTGCCATCAGTGAGTTTAGGGACAGGGGGAACAATGAGCAGTTCTTC; CDR3aa: CAISEFRDRGNNEQFF
v_gene: TRBV27; abundance: -; len: 13; d_gene: -; j_gene: TRBJ2-6; CDR3nt: TGTGCCAGCAGTTTAGCTGGGGCCAACGTCCTGACTTTC; CDR3aa: CASSLAGANVLTF
v_gene: TRBV5-6; abundance: -; len: 13; d_gene: -; j_gene: TRBJ1-2; CDR3nt: TGTGCCAGCAGCTTGTTGCAGACCCCTGGCTACACCTTC; CDR3aa: CASSLLQTPGYTF
v_gene: TRBV5-4; abundance: -; len: 16; d_gene: TRBD1; j_gene: TRBJ2-2; CDR3nt: TGTGCCAGCAGCTCCCGGGACAGGGGGCGTTCCGGGGAGCTGTTTTTT; CDR3aa: CASSSRDRGRSGELFF
v_gene: TRBV4-2; abundance: once; len: 16; d_gene: TRBD2; j_gene: TRBJ2-3; CDR3nt: TGTGCCAGCAGCCAAGGTCTACTAGCGGGGACAGATACGCAGTATTTT; CDR3aa: CASSQGLLAGTDTQYF
v_gene: TRBV9; abundance: -; len: 16; d_gene: -; j_gene: TRBJ2-7; CDR3nt: TGTGCCAGCAGCCCCCGGAGTTTAGTCCCTCTCTACGAGCAGTACTTC; CDR3aa: CASSPRSLVPLYEQYF
v_gene: TRBV7-6; abundance: -; len: 15; d_gene: -; j_gene: TRBJ1-2; CDR3nt: TGTGCCAGCAGCTTAGCGGGGGGAGGAGGGCAGGGCTACACCTTC; CDR3aa: CASSLAGGGGQGYTF
v_gene: TRBV28; abundance: -; len: 16; d_gene: TRBD2; j_gene: TRBJ2-7; CDR3nt: TGTGCCAGCAGTCCCCGGGGTAGCGGGATGATTGGGGAGCAGTACTTC; CDR3aa: CASSPRGSGMIGEQYF
v_gene: TRBV5-1; abundance: -; len: 15; d_gene: TRBD2; j_gene: TRBJ2-3; CDR3nt: TGCGCCAGCAGCTTGGCTAGCGGGAGTACAGATACGCAGTATTTT; CDR3aa: CASSLASGSTDTQYF
v_gene: TRBV25-1; abundance: once; len: 16; d_gene: TRBD1; j_gene: TRBJ2-2; CDR3nt: TGTGCCAGCAGTGAATTGGGACAGGGGAGAACCGGGGAGCTGTTTTTT; CDR3aa: CASSELGQGRTGELFF
v_gene: TRBV11-3; abundance: -; len: 16; d_gene: -; j_gene: TRBJ2-7; CDR3nt: TGTGCCAGCAGTAAGACCGGGCCCTCAACCTCCTACGAGCAGTACTTC; CDR3aa: CASSKTGPSTSYEQYF
v_gene: TRBV21-1; abundance: once; len: 20; d_gene: -; j_gene: TRBJ2-1; CDR3nt: TGTGCCAGCACCCAATTCTGGACTCCCGGGACTCTGAGCTCCTACAATGAGCAGTTCTTC; CDR3aa: CASTQFWTPGTLSSYNEQFF
v_gene: TRBV6-1; abundance: once; len: 12; d_gene: -; j_gene: TRBJ2-4; CDR3nt: TGTGCCAGCCGAGAGAACAAAAACATTCAGTACTTC; CDR3aa: CASRENKNIQYF
v_gene: TRBV7-9; abundance: -; len: 12; d_gene: -; j_gene: TRBJ2-5; CDR3nt: TGTGCCAGCAGCTTAGTAACAGAGACCCAGTACTTC; CDR3aa: CASSLVTETQYF
v_gene: TRBV7-9; abundance: -; len: 14; d_gene: -; j_gene: TRBJ2-5; CDR3nt: TGTGCCAGCACCCTGGTCCGGGACCAAGAGACCCAGTACTTC; CDR3aa: CASTLVRDQETQYF
v_gene: TRBV11-2; abundance: -; len: 14; d_gene: -; j_gene: TRBJ1-1; CDR3nt: TGTGCCAGCAGCTCCCAGGGTAGTAGCACTGAAGCTTTCTTT; CDR3aa: CASSSQGSSTEAFF
v_gene: TRBV6-5; abundance: -; len: 12; d_gene: -; j_gene: TRBJ2-7; CDR3nt: TGTGCCAGCAGGGGGACTGGCTACGAGCAGTACTTC; CDR3aa: CASRGTGYEQYF
v_gene: TRBV5-1; abundance: -; len: 16; d_gene: TRBD2; j_gene: TRBJ2-7; CDR3nt: TGCGCCAGCAGCTCGGGACTAGCGGGAGTACCCCACGAGCAGTACTTC; CDR3aa: CASSSGLAGVPHEQYF
v_gene: TRBV13; abundance: -; len: 14; d_gene: -; j_gene: TRBJ2-7; CDR3nt: TGTGCCAGCAGCTTAGGCGGGAGCTCCTACGAGCAGTACTTC; CDR3aa: CASSLGGSSYEQYF
v_gene: TRBV5-1; abundance: -; len: 17; d_gene: TRBD2; j_gene: TRBJ2-1; CDR3nt: TGCGCCAGCAGCTTGAGGGGTAGCGGGAGCTCCTACAATGAGCAGTTCTTC; CDR3aa: CASSLRGSGSSYNEQFF
v_gene: TRBV6-5; abundance: -; len: 15; d_gene: -; j_gene: TRBJ2-1; CDR3nt: TGTGCCAGCAAATTGTCGGGGAACTCCTACAATGAGCAGTTCTTC; CDR3aa: CASKLSGNSYNEQFF
v_gene: TRBV29-1; abundance: -; len: 12; d_gene: TRBD1; j_gene: TRBJ1-1; CDR3nt: TGCAGCGAGAGGGGGCTTGGCACTGAAGCTTTCTTT; CDR3aa: CSERGLGTEAFF
v_gene: TRBV9; abundance: -; len: 16; d_gene: TRBD2; j_gene: TRBJ2-2; CDR3nt: TGTGCCAGCAGCGTAGGGACTAGCGGGAGCACCGGGGAGCTGTTTTTT; CDR3aa: CASSVGTSGSTGELFF
v_gene: TRBV27; abundance: -; len: 16; d_gene: TRBD1; j_gene: TRBJ2-7; CDR3nt: TGTGCCAGCAGTGTACCGGGACAGGGTAAAATTGACGAGCAGTACTTC; CDR3aa: CASSVPGQGKIDEQYF
v_gene: TRBV11-2; abundance: -; len: 15; d_gene: -; j_gene: TRBJ2-7; CDR3nt: TGTGCCAGCAGCTTAAGGACAGACGGCTCCTACGAGCAGTACTTC; CDR3aa: CASSLRTDGSYEQYF
v_gene: TRBV18; abundance: -; len: 16; d_gene: TRBD2; j_gene: TRBJ2-3; CDR3nt: TGTGCCAGCTCATTGGGGACTAGCGGGACAGCAGATACGCAGTATTTT; CDR3aa: CASSLGTSGTADTQYF
v_gene: TRBV11-2; abundance: once; len: 14; d_gene: -; j_gene: TRBJ1-3; CDR3nt: TGTGCCAGCGGTAAGGAGAGCTCTGGAAACACCATATATTTT; CDR3aa: CASGKESSGNTIYF
v_gene: TRBV9; abundance: -; len: 15; d_gene: TRBD2; j_gene: TRBJ2-1; CDR3nt: TGTGCCAGCAGCGTAGTGGCTAGCGGGAGGGCCGGGCAGTTCTTC; CDR3aa: CASSVVASGRAGQFF
v_gene: TRBV19; abundance: -; len: 15; d_gene: -; j_gene: TRBJ1-5; CDR3nt: TGTGCCAGTAGTACGGTCAGCCATAGCAATCAGCCCCAGCATTTT; CDR3aa: CASSTVSHSNQPQHF
v_gene: TRBV4-3; abundance: -; len: 15; d_gene: TRBD1; j_gene: TRBJ1-2; CDR3nt: TGCGCCAGCAGCCAAGGGGGGGACAGGGGAAATGGCTACACCTTC; CDR3aa: CASSQGGDRGNGYTF
v_gene: TRBV5-1; abundance: -; len: 17; d_gene: TRBD1; j_gene: TRBJ1-1; CDR3nt: TGCGCCAGCAGCTTACCCTGGACAGGGGCCATGAACACTGAAGCTTTCTTT; CDR3aa: CASSLPWTGAMNTEAFF
v_gene: TRBV29-1; abundance: once; len: 13; d_gene: TRBD2; j_gene: TRBJ2-3; CDR3nt: TGCAGCGTTACAGCGGGGAACACAGATACGCAGTATTTT; CDR3aa: CSVTAGNTDTQYF
v_gene: TRBV7-9; abundance: -; len: 15; d_gene: -; j_gene: TRBJ1-4; CDR3nt: TGTGCCAGCAGCCGAACCGGGGGATCTAATGAAAAACTGTTTTTT; CDR3aa: CASSRTGGSNEKLFF
v_gene: TRBV20-1; abundance: -; len: 11; d_gene: -; j_gene: TRBJ2-7; CDR3nt: TGCAGTGCTAGTAGAGGGTACAACGAGTACTTC; CDR3aa: CSASRGYNEYF
v_gene: TRBV19; abundance: -; len: 16; d_gene: TRBD1; j_gene: TRBJ2-1; CDR3nt: TGTGCCAGTAGCCTCAATTACAGGGGCTCCTACAATGAGCAGTTCTTC; CDR3aa: CASSLNYRGSYNEQFF
v_gene: TRBV5-1; abundance: -; len: 17; d_gene: -; j_gene: TRBJ2-1; CDR3nt: TGCGCCAGCAGCCTAAACTTAGCGGCCAGCTCCTACAATGAGCAGTTCTTC; CDR3aa: CASSLNLAASSYNEQFF
v_gene: TRBV11-2; abundance: once; len: 15; d_gene: TRBD1; j_gene: TRBJ2-7; CDR3nt: TGTGCCAGCAGCTTATCCCGATCGACAGGGGGTGAGCAGTACTTC; CDR3aa: CASSLSRSTGGEQYF
v_gene: TRBV18; abundance: -; len: 15; d_gene: TRBD1; j_gene: TRBJ2-2; CDR3nt: TGTGCCAGCTCCGTACAGGGGGCGAACACCGGGGAGCTGTTTTTT; CDR3aa: CASSVQGANTGELFF
v_gene: TRBV4-2; abundance: -; len: 14; d_gene: -; j_gene: TRBJ1-1; CDR3nt: TGTGCCAGCAGCCAATTAACCGTGAACACTGAAGCTTTCTTT; CDR3aa: CASSQLTVNTEAFF
v_gene: TRBV15; abundance: -; len: 14; d_gene: -; j_gene: TRBJ2-7; CDR3nt: TGTGCCACCAGCAGAGGATTGGGGTCCTACGAGCAGTACTTC; CDR3aa: CATSRGLGSYEQYF
v_gene: TRBV7-2; abundance: -; len: 17; d_gene: -; j_gene: TRBJ2-1; CDR3nt: TGTGCCAGCAGCTTAGCGCATAGGCAGACATCCTACAATGAGCAGTTCTTC; CDR3aa: CASSLAHRQTSYNEQFF
v_gene: TRBV19; abundance: -; len: 18; d_gene: TRBD1; j_gene: TRBJ1-5; CDR3nt: TGTGCCAGTAGTAATCGTTTCGGGCCCACAGGGGACAATCAGCCCCAGCATTTT; CDR3aa: CASSNRFGPTGDNQPQHF
v_gene: TRBV5-1; abundance: -; len: 14; d_gene: -; j_gene: TRBJ1-1; CDR3nt: TGCGCCAGCAGCTCCTTGGGACAGAACACTGAAGCTTTCTTT; CDR3aa: CASSSLGQNTEAFF
v_gene: TRBV7-9; abundance: -; len: 15; d_gene: TRBD2; j_gene: TRBJ2-1; CDR3nt: TGTGCCAGCATCCGGACTAGCGGGAGAGAGGATGAGCAGTTCTTC; CDR3aa: CASIRTSGREDEQFF
v_gene: TRBV19; abundance: -; len: 13; d_gene: -; j_gene: TRBJ2-7; CDR3nt: TGTGCCAGTAGTTTCACCAGGGTCAACGAGCAGTACTTC; CDR3aa: CASSFTRVNEQYF
v_gene: TRBV5-1; abundance: -; len: 16; d_gene: -; j_gene: TRBJ1-1; CDR3nt: TGCGCCAGCAGCTCATCGACGGAAAAAGTGAACACTGAAGCTTTCTTT; CDR3aa: CASSSSTEKVNTEAFF
v_gene: TRBV5-1; abundance: -; len: 15; d_gene: TRBD1; j_gene: TRBJ2-5; CDR3nt: TGCGCCAGCAGCTCGACAGGGGTGGTGGATGAGACCCAGTACTTC; CDR3aa: CASSSTGVVDETQYF
v_gene: TRBV6-1; abundance: -; len: 13; d_gene: TRBD1; j_gene: TRBJ1-2; CDR3nt: TGTGCCAGCAGGGGACAGTTCTTCTATGGCTACACCTTC; CDR3aa: CASRGQFFYGYTF
v_gene: TRBV9; abundance: -; len: 15; d_gene: -; j_gene: TRBJ2-1; CDR3nt: TGTGCCAGCAGCGTGTCGGGGGACCCCTACAATGAGCAGTTCTTC; CDR3aa: CASSVSGDPYNEQFF
v_gene: TRBV21-1; abundance: -; len: 15; d_gene: -; j_gene: TRBJ2-5; CDR3nt: TGTGCCAGCAATAGCGGGAGGGCCGATCGAGAGACCCAGTACTTC; CDR3aa: CASNSGRADRETQYF
v_gene: TRBV6-1; abundance: -; len: 17; d_gene: TRBD2; j_gene: TRBJ2-7; CDR3nt: TGTGCCAGCAGTGAAGCCCCTGGGACTAGCGGGAGTTACGAGCAGTACTTC; CDR3aa: CASSEAPGTSGSYEQYF
v_gene: TRBV18; abundance: -; len: 17; d_gene: TRBD2; j_gene: TRBJ2-1; CDR3nt: TGTGCCAGCTCACCACCCGGGGGACTAGTGGGGTACAATGAGCAGTTCTTC; CDR3aa: CASSPPGGLVGYNEQFF
v_gene: TRBV27; abundance: -; len: 18; d_gene: TRBD2; j_gene: TRBJ2-5; CDR3nt: TGTGCCAGCAGCTTAAGGAAAACTAGCGGGAGGGCCTTTGAGACCCAGTACTTC; CDR3aa: CASSLRKTSGRAFETQYF
v_gene: TRBV4-2; abundance: -; len: 15; d_gene: -; j_gene: TRBJ1-1; CDR3nt: TGTGCCAGCAGCCAAGACCCCCTAACGAGCACTGAAGCTTTCTTT; CDR3aa: CASSQDPLTSTEAFF
v_gene: TRBV27; abundance: -; len: 12; d_gene: -; j_gene: TRBJ1-1; CDR3nt: TGTGCCAGCAGTACGGGGGCCCGGGAAGCTTTCTTT; CDR3aa: CASSTGAREAFF